This T cell receptor beta chain derives from a study of blood T cell repertoires in COVID-19. This table comes from immunoSEQ multiplex PCR, and its TCRdb copy is limited to in-frame clones, with some not included. This table holds under 85,000 clones, approximately 91% found once. Trimming removed 3 bases from V and 0 bases from J; junction bases left unmatched: 8. Germline V gene sequence: CDR1 LNHDA, CDR2 SQIVND (reference sequence). The CDR3 extends over 18 amino acids. The genes are TRBV19 and TRBJ2-1; 10 bases map to TRBD2. Specimen: peripheral blood. This TCR was recovered from a man between 65 and 85 years old with active or convalescent COVID-19. The DNA of the CDR3 is TGTGCCAGTAGTATTAAAGGTAGCGGGGGGCTCTCCTACAATGAGCAGTTCTTC. It encodes CASSIKGSGGLSYNEQFF. Full variable domain (rest looked up from reference TRBV19 and TRBJ2-1): DGGITQSPKYLFRKEGQNVTLSCEQNLNHDAMYWYRQDPGQGLRLIYYSQIVNDFQKGDIAEGYSVSREKKESFPLTVTSAQKNPTAFYLCASSIKGSGGLSYNEQFFGPGTRLTVL.